This TCR beta chain came from a study of Graves' ophthalmopathy and Graves' hyperthyroidism. Study details: The blood sample was drawn at first diagnosis and before any treatment.

The germline gives CDR1 MGHDK, CDR2 SYGVNS. The CDR3 sequence is 16 residues long. Trimming left V 5 bases short and J 0 bases short, with 14 bases between. RNA transcripts yielded amplified TCR beta CDR3 regions. The workflow started with a first-round RT-PCR run with HTBI primers and then moved on to a second-round multiplex PCR. Each CDR3 protein is one row after TCRdb ran MiXCR on the multiplex PCR reads. The table lists about 740,000 distinct CDR3 sequences, roughly two fifths of them singletons. In its sample, this clonotype was seen once. Its antigen is as yet unknown. General observations from the study: The model forecast ophthalmopathy progression, reaching 70.59% sensitivity and 72% to 80% specificity. Blood also held most thyroid clonotypes expanded above 0.001 frequency.

The TCR originated in an adult man with Graves' ophthalmopathy. The chain joins TRBV25-1 to TRBJ1-5, with D unresolved. The sample comprised peripheral blood. The CDR3 region is CASSTPAAYSNQPQHF. CDR3 sequence (DNA): TGTGCCAGCAGTACACCGGCGGCCTATAGCAATCAGCCCCAGCATTTT.